This T cell receptor (beta chain) is from a study of shared clonotypes between healthy human individuals. Study-wide background: CD4 naive and memory got three plates each, CD8 naive two, CD8 memory one.

Notes on this clone: The target antigen is unknown.

Repertoires were generated with immunoSEQ multiplex PCR, while TCRdb's copy carries only in-frame clones and drops some. The sample lists roughly 2.1 million clones; about 93% were seen once. Germline V gene lookup returns CDR1 SNHLY and CDR2 FYNNEI. The CDR3 is 18 residues long. V shed 2 bases, J shed 5 bases, and the junction held 17 bases outside the gene matches. General study results and limits: Naive CD4 clonotypes overlapped across a few donors at approximately 5.5%.

As defined, naive CD8 cells were CD45RO-negative and positively selected for CCR7, with terminally differentiated effector memory CD45RA+ cells excluded. The study drew its donors from healthy HIV-negative adults without recent acute infections or vaccinations. Input material: naive CD8+ T cells from PBMCs. The TCR was taken from a man aged 18 to 30 in good health. Some clones in this sample may be carry-over from other donors' samples. The chain employs TRBV2 and TRBJ2-5; the match to TRBD1 covers 7 bases. This chain's CDR3 is CASSEFPGGSISWETQYF. The CDR3 nucleotides read TGTGCCAGCAGTGAATTCCCAGGGGGTAGTATTAGTTGGGAGACCCAGTACTTC.